This TCR beta chain was retrieved from a study of CD8+ T cells in alopecia areata. Study-wide background: Severity was scored as percentage of affected scalp area in treated patients. Notes on the study in general: Significant decreases in scalp clonality and expanded CD8+ clones followed tofacitinib treatment.

Extracted RNA was reverse transcribed into cDNA, the sequencing template. Some clones are missing from TCRdb's copy, which holds only in-frame ones; the method was immunoSEQ multiplex PCR. This sample has 95,000 to 100,000 clones, with around 55% found just once. The treatment was: oral pan-JAK inhibitor, 5-10 mg twice daily. This CDR3 is built from 15 residues. Germline-derived CDR1 and CDR2 are SGHDN and FVKESK. V was pared by 0 bases and J by 6 bases, with 14 bases between. This clone occurred a few times. Antigen: not known. The rearrangement joins TRBV14 to TRBJ1-2; no clear D. Sample: CD8+ T cells sorted from blood, taken at week 4, from a patient treated with tofacitinib. The sequence was obtained from a human donor with alopecia areata. CDR3 protein: CASSQDPWGADGYTF. The DNA of the CDR3 is TGTGCCAGCAGCCAAGATCCATGGGGAGCAGATGGCTACACCTTC.